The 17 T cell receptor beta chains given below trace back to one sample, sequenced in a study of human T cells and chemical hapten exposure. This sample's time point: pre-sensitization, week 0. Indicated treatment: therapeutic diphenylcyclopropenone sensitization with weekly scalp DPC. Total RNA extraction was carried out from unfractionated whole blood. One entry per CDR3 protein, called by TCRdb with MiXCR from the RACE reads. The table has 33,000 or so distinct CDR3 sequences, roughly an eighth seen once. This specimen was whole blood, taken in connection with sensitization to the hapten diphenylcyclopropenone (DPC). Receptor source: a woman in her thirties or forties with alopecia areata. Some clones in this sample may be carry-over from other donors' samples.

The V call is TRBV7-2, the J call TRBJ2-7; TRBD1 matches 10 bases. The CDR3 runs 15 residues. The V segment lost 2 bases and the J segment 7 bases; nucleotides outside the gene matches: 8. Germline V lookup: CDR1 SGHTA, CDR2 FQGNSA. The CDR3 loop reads CASSLRDRGLGEQYF. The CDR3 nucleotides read TGTGCCAGCAGCTTAAGGGACAGGGGACTTGGTGAGCAGTACTTC.

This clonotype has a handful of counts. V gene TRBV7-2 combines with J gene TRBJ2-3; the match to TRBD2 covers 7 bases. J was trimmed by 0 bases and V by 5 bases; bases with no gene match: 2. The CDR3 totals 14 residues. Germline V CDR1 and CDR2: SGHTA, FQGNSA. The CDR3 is CASSGGGSTDTQYF. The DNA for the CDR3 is TGTGCCAGCAGCGGGGGGGGAAGCACAGATACGCAGTATTTT. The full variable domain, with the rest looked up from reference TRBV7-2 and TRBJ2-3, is GAGVSQSPSNKVTEKGKDVELRCDPISGHTALYWYRQSLGQGLEFLIYFQGNSAPDKSGLPSDRFSAERTGGSVSTLTIQRTQQEDSAVYLCASSGGGSTDTQYFGPGTRLTVL.

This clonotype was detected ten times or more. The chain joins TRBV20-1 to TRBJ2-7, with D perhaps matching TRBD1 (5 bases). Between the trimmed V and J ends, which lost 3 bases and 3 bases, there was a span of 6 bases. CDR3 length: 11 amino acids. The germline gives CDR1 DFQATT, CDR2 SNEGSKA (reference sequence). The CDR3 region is CSASGHYEQYF. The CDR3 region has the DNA TGCAGTGCTAGTGGACACTACGAGCAGTACTTC.

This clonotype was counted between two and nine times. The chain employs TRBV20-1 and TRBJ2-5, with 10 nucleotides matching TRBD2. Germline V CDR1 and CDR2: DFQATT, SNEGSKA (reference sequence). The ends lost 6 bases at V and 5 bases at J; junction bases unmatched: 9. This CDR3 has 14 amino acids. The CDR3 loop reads CSAEYPSGSETQYF. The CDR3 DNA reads TGCAGTGCCGAATACCCTAGCGGGAGTGAGACCCAGTACTTC.

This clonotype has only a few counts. The CDR3 DNA reads TGCAGCGTGTGGAACACCGGGGAGCTGTTTTTT. Translating gives CSVWNTGELFF. The chain couples TRBV29-1 to TRBJ2-2; D is ambiguous. Germline CDR1 SQVTM, CDR2 ANQGSEA. CDR3 size: 11 residues. V was cut by 6 bases and J by 1 base, with 3 bases left in between.

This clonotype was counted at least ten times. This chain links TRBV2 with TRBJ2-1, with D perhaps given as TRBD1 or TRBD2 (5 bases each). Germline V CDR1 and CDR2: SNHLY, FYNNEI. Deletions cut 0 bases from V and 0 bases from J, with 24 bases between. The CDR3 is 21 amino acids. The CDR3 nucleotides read TGTGCCAGCAGTGAAGCCCTCCCGGGACGGCTTACTTTTAGCTCCTACAATGAGCAGTTCTTC. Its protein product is CASSEALPGRLTFSSYNEQFF.

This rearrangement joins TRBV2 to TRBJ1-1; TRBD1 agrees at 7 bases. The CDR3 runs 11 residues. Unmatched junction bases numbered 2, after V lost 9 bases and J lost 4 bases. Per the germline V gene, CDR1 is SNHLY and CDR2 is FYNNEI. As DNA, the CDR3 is TGTGCCAGTACAGGGGCCACTGAAGCTTTCTTT. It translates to CASTGATEAFF. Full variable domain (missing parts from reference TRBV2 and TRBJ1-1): EPEVTQTPSHQVTQMGQEVILRCVPISNHLYFYWYRQILGQKVEFLVSFYNNEISEKSEIFDDQFSVERPDGSNFTLKIRSTKLEDSAMYFCASTGATEAFFGQGTRLTVV.

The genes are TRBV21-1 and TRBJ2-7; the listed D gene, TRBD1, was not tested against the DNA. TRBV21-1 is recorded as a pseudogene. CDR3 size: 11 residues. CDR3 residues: CATPRVSEQYF. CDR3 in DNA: TGTGCCACCCCCCGGGTAAGCGAGCAGTACTTC.

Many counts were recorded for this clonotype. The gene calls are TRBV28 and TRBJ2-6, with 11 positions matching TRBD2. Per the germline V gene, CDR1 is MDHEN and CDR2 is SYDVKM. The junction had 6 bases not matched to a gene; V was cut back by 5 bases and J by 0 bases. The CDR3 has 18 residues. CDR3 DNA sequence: TGTGCCAGCAGTACCCCTAGCGGGGGGCACTCTGGGGCCAACGTCCTGACTTTC. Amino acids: CASSTPSGGHSGANVLTF.

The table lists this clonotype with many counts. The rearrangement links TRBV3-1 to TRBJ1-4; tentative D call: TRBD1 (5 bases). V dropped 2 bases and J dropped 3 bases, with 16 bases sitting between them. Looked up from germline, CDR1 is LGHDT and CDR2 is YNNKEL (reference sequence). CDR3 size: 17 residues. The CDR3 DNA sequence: TGTGCCAGCAGCCAACGTCTGGCAGGGTTTGCTAATGAAAAACTGTTTTTT. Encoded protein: CASSQRLAGFANEKLFF. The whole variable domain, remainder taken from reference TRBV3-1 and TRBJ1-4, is DTAVSQTPKYLVTQMGNDKSIKCEQNLGHDTMYWYKQDSKKFLKIMFSYNNKELIINETVPNRFSPKSPDKAHLNLHINSLELGDSAVYFCASSQRLAGFANEKLFFGSGTQLSVL.

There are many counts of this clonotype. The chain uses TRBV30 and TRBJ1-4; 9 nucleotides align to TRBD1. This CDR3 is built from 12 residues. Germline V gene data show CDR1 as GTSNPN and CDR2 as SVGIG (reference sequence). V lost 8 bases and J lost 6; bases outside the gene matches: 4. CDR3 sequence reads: CAAGQGDEKLFF. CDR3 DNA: TGTGCCGCGGGACAGGGAGATGAAAAACTGTTTTTT.

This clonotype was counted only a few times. The CDR3 protein is CSVGGTGEQFF. The CDR3, as DNA: TGCAGCGTTGGGGGGACAGGTGAGCAGTTCTTC. V usage is TRBV29-1 and J usage is TRBJ2-1; 8 bases are a match to TRBD1. Trimming took 4 bases from V and 9 from J; bases not matched to a gene: 2. There are 11 residues in the CDR3. Germline values: CDR1 SQVTM, CDR2 ANQGSEA.

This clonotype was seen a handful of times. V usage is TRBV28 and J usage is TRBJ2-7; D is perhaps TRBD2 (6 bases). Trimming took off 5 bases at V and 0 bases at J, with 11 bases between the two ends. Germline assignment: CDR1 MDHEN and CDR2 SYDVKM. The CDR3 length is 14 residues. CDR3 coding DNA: TGTGCCAGCAGTCCGGGACTGTCCTCCTACGAGCAGTACTTC. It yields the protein CASSPGLSSYEQYF.

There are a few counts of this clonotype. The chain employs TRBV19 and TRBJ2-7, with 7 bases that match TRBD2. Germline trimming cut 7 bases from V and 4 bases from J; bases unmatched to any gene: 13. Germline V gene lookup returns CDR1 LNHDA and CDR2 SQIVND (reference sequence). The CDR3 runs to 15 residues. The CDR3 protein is CASTLDGGRPYEQYF. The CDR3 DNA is TGTGCCAGTACTCTCGACGGGGGGAGACCATACGAGCAGTACTTC. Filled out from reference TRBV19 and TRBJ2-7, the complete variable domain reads DGGITQSPKYLFRKEGQNVTLSCEQNLNHDAMYWYRQDPGQGLRLIYYSQIVNDFQKGDIAEGYSVSREKKESFPLTVTSAQKNPTAFYLCASTLDGGRPYEQYFGPGTRLTVT.

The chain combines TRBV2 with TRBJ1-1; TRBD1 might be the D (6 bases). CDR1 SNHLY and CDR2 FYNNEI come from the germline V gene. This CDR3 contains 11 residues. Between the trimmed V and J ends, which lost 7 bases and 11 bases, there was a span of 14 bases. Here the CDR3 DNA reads TGTGCCAGCACCGAGGGGGTGAGGGCTTTCTTT. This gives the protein CASTEGVRAFF.

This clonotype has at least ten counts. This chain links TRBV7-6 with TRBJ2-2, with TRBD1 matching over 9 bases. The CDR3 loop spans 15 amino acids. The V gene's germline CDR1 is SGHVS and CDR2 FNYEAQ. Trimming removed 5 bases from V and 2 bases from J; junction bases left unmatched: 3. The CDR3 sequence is CASSMDRGNTGELFF. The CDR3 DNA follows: TGTGCCAGCAGCATGGACAGGGGCAACACCGGGGAGCTGTTTTTT.

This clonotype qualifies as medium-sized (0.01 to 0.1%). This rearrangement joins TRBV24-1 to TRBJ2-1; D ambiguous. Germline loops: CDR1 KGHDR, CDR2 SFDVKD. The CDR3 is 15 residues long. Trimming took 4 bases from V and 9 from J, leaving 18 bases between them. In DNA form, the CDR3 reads TGTGCCACCAGTGACACCACGGTCCGACAAGGTGAGCAGTTCTTC. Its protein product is CATSDTTVRQGEQFF.